The 15 T cell receptor beta chains listed next were all sequenced from one sample in a study of blood T cell repertoires in COVID-19. Assay used: immunoSEQ multiplex PCR; TCRdb lists only in-frame clones, some missing. Of fewer than 250,000 clones listed, roughly 85% are singletons. Sequenced material: PBMCs or T cells enriched from blood (not recorded which). These receptors were taken from a woman aged 40 to 50 who had been exposed to COVID-19.

The chain uses TRBV2 and TRBJ1-2; D is possibly TRBD1 (5 bases). This CDR3 contains 14 residues. Germline lookup yields CDR1 SNHLY and CDR2 FYNNEI. V gave up 8 bases and J gave up 3 bases, with 16 bases separating them. DNA of the CDR3: TGTGCCAGCGGCAGGGCGGGGGGTTACTATGGCTACACCTTC. Amino acids: CASGRAGGYYGYTF.

The chain combines TRBV27 with TRBJ1-4; 8 positions match TRBD1. There are 14 residues in the CDR3. Germline assignment: CDR1 MNHEY and CDR2 SMNVEV (reference sequence). The trim removed 0 bases at V and 8 bases at J, leaving 2 bases unmatched. The CDR3: CASSLSRQGEKLFF. In nucleotides, the CDR3 is TGTGCCAGCAGTTTATCTCGACAGGGGGAAAAACTGTTTTTT.

The sample holds many counts of this clone. The chain recombines TRBV15 with TRBJ2-7; no firm D call. From germline, CDR1 is LNHNV and CDR2 YYDKDF (reference sequence). Trimming removed 0 bases at V and 6 bases at J, with 27 bases between. This CDR3 is 19 amino acids long. CDR3 residues: CATSRDVVGLGQAQSEQYF. The CDR3 DNA is TGTGCCACCAGCAGAGATGTGGTGGGTTTAGGTCAGGCTCAATCCGAGCAGTACTTC. Full variable domain (missing parts from reference TRBV15 and TRBJ2-7): DAMVIQNPRYQVTQFGKPVTLSCSQTLNHNVMYWYQQKSSQAPKLLFHYYDKDFNNEADTPDNFQSRRPNTSFCFLDIRSPGLGDTAMYLCATSRDVVGLGQAQSEQYFGPGTRLTVT.

The chain is built from TRBV28 and TRBJ2-2; a weak D match, TRBD2 (5 bases). The germline V and J ends were trimmed by 4 bases and 2 bases, with 14 bases remaining between them. The CDR3 extends over 16 amino acids. Looked up from germline, CDR1 is MDHEN and CDR2 is SYDVKM. The CDR3 loop reads CASSSGPGRNTGELFF. CDR3 DNA sequence: TGTGCCAGCAGTTCCGGTCCGGGGAGAAACACCGGGGAGCTGTTTTTT.

The chain links TRBV3-1 (or the pseudogene TRBV3-2) to TRBJ2-4, with a tentative D call TRBD2 (6 bases). This CDR3 region has 12 residues. Trimming stripped 11 bases from V and 1 base from J, with 9 bases between. Germline V gene sequence: CDR1 LGHDT, CDR2 YNNKEL (reference sequence). CDR3 sequence: CACRGAKNIQYF. The CDR3 DNA is TGTGCCTGCCGGGGGGCCAAAAACATTCAGTACTTC.

This clone was observed a few times. The chain recombines TRBV12-3 or TRBV12-4 with TRBJ2-7; TRBD1 matches 7 bases. J was trimmed by 5 bases and V by 5 bases; bases with no gene match: 6. The CDR3 loop spans 13 amino acids. CDR3 amino acids: CASSRDRAHEQYF. Written as DNA, the CDR3 is TGTGCCAGCAGTAGGGACAGAGCCCACGAGCAGTACTTC.

The rearrangement links TRBV28 to TRBJ2-5, with TRBD1 identical over 9 bases. This CDR3 region has 14 residues. Trimming took 2 bases from V and 6 from J; bases not matched to a gene: 4. The germline V gene has CDR1 MDHEN and CDR2 SYDVKM. CDR3 in amino acids: CASSLPGQGKTQYF. The CDR3 nucleotides read TGTGCCAGCAGTTTACCGGGACAGGGAAAGACCCAGTACTTC.

This clone was picked up one time. The rearrangement joins TRBV6-5 to TRBJ2-7; TRBD1 agrees at 8 bases. V dropped 6 bases and J dropped 7; count of bases not matched to a gene: 11. The germline gives CDR1 MNHEY, CDR2 SVGAGI. CDR3 length: 14 amino acids. CDR3 DNA sequence: TGTGCCAGCAGCACCGGGACAGGCCGTCGGGAGCAGTACTTC. It yields the protein CASSTGTGRREQYF.

The chain recombines TRBV5-6 with TRBJ1-4; D is uncertain. Germline V gene data show CDR1 as SGHDT and CDR2 as YYEEEE. V was shortened by 0 bases and J by 10 bases, with 13 bases between the two germline ends. The CDR3 is made up of 14 amino acids. The CDR3: CASSLGRERGKLFF. The CDR3 coding sequence is TGTGCCAGCAGCTTGGGTCGGGAGAGAGGAAAACTGTTTTTT.

The chain couples TRBV28 to TRBJ1-3; D gene ambiguous. CDR1 MDHEN and CDR2 SYDVKM come from the germline V gene. This CDR3 has 15 amino acids. The V gene lost 4 bases and the J gene lost 4 bases, with 14 bases spanning the gap. The CDR3 spells CASSSSGPQGNTIYF. Written as DNA, the CDR3 is TGTGCCAGCAGTTCATCAGGCCCCCAGGGAAACACCATATATTTT.

V usage is TRBV7-2 and J usage is TRBJ2-2, with D tentatively TRBD1 (5 bases). The CDR3 is 14 residues long. Per the germline V gene, CDR1 is SGHTA and CDR2 is FQGNSA. V was shortened by 4 bases and J by 4 bases, with 10 bases between the two germline ends. The chain's CDR3 is CASSSQGATGELFF. DNA of the CDR3: TGTGCCAGCAGCTCGCAAGGGGCCACCGGGGAGCTGTTTTTT.

The chain recombines TRBV2 with TRBJ2-2; D gene ambiguous. Germline V gene sequence: CDR1 SNHLY, CDR2 FYNNEI. CDR3 length: 15 amino acids. Trimming stripped 7 bases from V and 1 base from J, with 13 bases between. The chain's CDR3 is CASIPTPGNTGELFF. Here the CDR3 DNA reads TGTGCCAGCATCCCGACTCCCGGGAACACCGGGGAGCTGTTTTTT.

The gene calls are TRBV7-9 and TRBJ1-1, with a possible D match to TRBD1 (5 bases). The CDR3 length is 14 residues. Trimming left V 5 bases short and J 7 bases short, with 17 bases between. Germline V gene sequence: CDR1 SEHNR, CDR2 FQNEAQ (reference sequence). For the CDR3, the DNA is TGTGCCAGCAGCCCCAGACCCGGGGGTGTTGAAGCTTTCTTT. Protein product: CASSPRPGGVEAFF. The whole variable domain, filled in from reference TRBV7-9 and TRBJ1-1, reads DTGVSQNPRHKITKRGQNVTFRCDPISEHNRLYWYRQTLGQGPEFLTYFQNEAQLEKSRLLSDRFSAERPKGSFSTLEIQRTEQGDSAMYLCASSPRPGGVEAFFGQGTRLTVV.

The V call is TRBV3-1 (or the pseudogene TRBV3-2), the J call TRBJ1-6; D is unresolved. V was trimmed by 2 bases and J by 8 bases, leaving 10 bases between them. Germline V gene lookup returns CDR1 LGHDT and CDR2 YNNKEL (reference sequence). The CDR3 is 14 residues long. The CDR3 sequence is CASSQRGRYSPLHF. DNA for the CDR3: TGTGCCAGCAGCCAAAGAGGGCGGTATTCACCCCTCCACTTT.

The chain employs TRBV28 and TRBJ1-2, with D possibly being TRBD1 (5 bases). This CDR3 comprises 15 residues. Germline V gene data show CDR1 as MDHEN and CDR2 as SYDVKM. The V end lost 8 bases, the J end lost 4 bases, and 20 bases lay between the germline ends. The CDR3 sequence: CASGHGGEDLYGYTF. The CDR3 coding sequence is TGTGCCAGCGGCCACGGGGGGGAAGATCTCTATGGCTACACCTTC.